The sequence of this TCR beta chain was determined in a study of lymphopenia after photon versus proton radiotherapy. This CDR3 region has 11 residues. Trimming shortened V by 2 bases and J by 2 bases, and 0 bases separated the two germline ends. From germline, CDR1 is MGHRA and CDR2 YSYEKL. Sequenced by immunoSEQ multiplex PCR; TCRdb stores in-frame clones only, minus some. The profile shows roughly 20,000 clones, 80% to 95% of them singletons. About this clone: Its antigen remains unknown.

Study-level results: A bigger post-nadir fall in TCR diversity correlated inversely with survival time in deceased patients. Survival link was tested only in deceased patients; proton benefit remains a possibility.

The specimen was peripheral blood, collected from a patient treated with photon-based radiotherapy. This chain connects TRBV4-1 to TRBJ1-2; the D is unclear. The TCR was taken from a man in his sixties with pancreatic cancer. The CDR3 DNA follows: TGCGCCAGCAGCCAAAACTATGGCTACACCTTC. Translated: CASSQNYGYTF.